These T cell receptor beta chains were read from a single sample in a study of T cells in Graves' hyperthyroidism and ophthalmopathy. TCRdb reprocessed the multiplex PCR reads with MiXCR, giving one entry per CDR3 protein. Altogether about 610,000 distinct CDR3 sequences are present, just over 45% being singletons, with the ten largest covering more than 7%. Input material: peripheral blood or thyroid tissue (not recorded which). These receptors originate from a woman younger than 35 with Graves' hyperthyroidism. The CDR3 runs from the conserved cysteine through the conserved F or W. D genes are given only for firm matches. The size field is filled for only some rows; it gives once, few, many or a size class.

v_call	clone_size	d_call	j_call	cdr3_aa	cdr3_nt
TRBV5-6	NA	NA	TRBJ2-2	CASYLMGSKNTGELFF	TGTGCCAGCTATTTGATGGGGTCTAAGAACACCGGGGAGCTGTTTTTT
TRBV20-1	NA	TRBD1	TRBJ1-6	CSAKPGTGRDSPLHF	TGCAGTGCTAAACCCGGGACAGGGCGGGATTCACCCCTCCACTTT
TRBV12-3/TRBV12-4	NA	NA	TRBJ2-7	CASNLGGLTNSYEQYF	TGTGCCAGCAATTTAGGGGGACTAACGAACAGCTACGAGCAGTACTTC
TRBV7-8	NA	TRBD1	TRBJ2-2	CASSLDKDREYGELFF	TGTGCCAGCAGCTTAGACAAGGACAGGGAATACGGGGAGCTGTTTTTT
TRBV29-1	NA	NA	TRBJ2-1	CSPYGENEQFF	TGCAGCCCCTACGGGGAGAATGAGCAGTTCTTC
TRBV12-3/TRBV12-4	NA	NA	TRBJ2-7	CASSFSKGDEQYF	TGTGCCAGCAGTTTTTCGAAAGGGGATGAGCAGTACTTC
TRBV12-3/TRBV12-4	many	TRBD1	TRBJ1-5	CASSQNRDRANQPQHF	TGTGCCAGCAGTCAAAACCGTGACAGGGCCAATCAGCCCCAGCATTTT
TRBV5-1	many	TRBD1	TRBJ1-2	CASSSKSGGTYYGYTF	TGCGCCAGCAGCTCCAAATCAGGGGGCACATACTATGGCTACACCTTC
TRBV6-6	NA	NA	TRBJ1-1	CASSYSGTTVDEAFF	TGTGCCAGCAGTTACTCCGGGACAACGGTCGATGAAGCTTTCTTT
TRBV5-1	many	TRBD1	TRBJ1-5	CASSSGGFREPQHF	TGCGCCAGCAGCTCAGGGGGGTTCAGGGAGCCCCAGCATTTT
TRBV19	NA	TRBD1	TRBJ1-2	CASSWGTGGSGYTF	TGTGCCAGTAGTTGGGGGACAGGGGGCTCTGGCTACACCTTC
TRBV6-5	many	NA	TRBJ1-4	CASSPPGTQEKLFF	TGTGCCAGCAGTCCGCCCGGGACCCAAGAAAAACTGTTTTTT
TRBV6-5	few	TRBD2	TRBJ2-7	CASRAAGGTYEQYF	TGTGCCAGCAGGGCTGCGGGAGGGACTTACGAGCAGTACTTC
TRBV11-3	many	NA	TRBJ1-5	CASSLVGVGAEPQHF	TGTGCCAGCAGCTTAGTTGGTGTGGGGGCTGAGCCCCAGCATTTT
TRBV5-5	once	NA	TRBJ2-2	CASSLVVAGEEKRSCFF	NA
TRBV24-1	NA	NA	TRBJ2-6	CATSEDGRTF	TGTGCCACCAGTGAGGACGGACGGACTTTC
TRBV10-3	few	TRBD1	TRBJ2-3	CAITDAGQGTDTQYF	TGTGCCATCACCGACGCAGGACAGGGCACAGATACGCAGTATTTT
TRBV12-3/TRBV12-4	many	TRBD2	TRBJ2-6	CASSLWLAGVDGANVLTF	TGTGCCAGCAGTTTATGGCTAGCGGGAGTAGATGGGGCCAACGTCCTGACTTTC
TRBV19	NA	NA	TRBJ1-5	CASVGWAARNQPQHF	TGTGCCAGTGTCGGGTGGGCAGCCAGAAATCAGCCCCAGCATTTT
TRBV20-1	NA	NA	TRBJ2-1	CSVEDSGTHNEQFF	TGCAGTGTCGAAGACTCCGGGACCCACAATGAGCAGTTCTTC
TRBV7-2	many	NA	TRBJ1-1	CASSYSSGEAFF	TGTGCCAGCAGCTACTCCTCCGGTGAAGCTTTCTTT
TRBV12-3/TRBV12-4	NA	TRBD2	TRBJ2-7	CASSLQRGYSYEQYF	TGTGCCAGCAGTCTACAGCGGGGGTACTCCTACGAGCAGTACTTC
TRBV6-5	many	NA	TRBJ2-7	CASSYVTHASYEQYF	TGTGCCAGCAGTTACGTGACTCATGCTTCCTACGAGCAGTACTTC
TRBV3-1	NA	TRBD2	TRBJ2-5	CASRGAGGVETQYF	TGTGCCAGCAGAGGGGCGGGAGGTGTGGAGACCCAGTACTTC
TRBV20-1	many	TRBD1	TRBJ2-5	CSASGQFTETQYF	TGCAGTGCGTCGGGACAGTTTACGGAGACCCAGTACTTC
TRBV24-1	NA	NA	TRBJ2-1	CATSDRQTANYNEQFF	TGTGCCACCAGTGATCGTCAGACAGCGAACTACAATGAGCAGTTCTTC
TRBV29-1	NA	NA	TRBJ2-5	CSFLATETQYF	TGCAGCTTCCTAGCGACGGAGACCCAGTACTTC
TRBV12-3/TRBV12-4	NA	NA	TRBJ1-2	CASRHRGNQVSGYTF	TGTGCCAGCAGGCACAGAGGAAACCAAGTGAGCGGCTACACCTTC
TRBV9	NA	NA	TRBJ2-7	CASSVEDNGRPPYEQYF	TGTGCCAGCAGCGTTGAAGATAACGGCCGACCGCCTTACGAGCAGTACTTC
TRBV7-9	many	NA	TRBJ1-4	CASSLVIGLLDEKLFF	TGTGCCAGCAGCTTAGTGATCGGTCTTTTGGATGAAAAACTGTTTTTT
TRBV11-1	NA	TRBD1	TRBJ2-7	CASSLTPGQGVYEQYF	TGTGCCAGCAGCTTGACCCCGGGACAGGGGGTTTACGAGCAGTACTTC
TRBV29-1	few	NA	TRBJ2-3	CSVEGHGTDTDTQYF	TGCAGCGTTGAAGGTCACGGGACGGACACAGATACGCAGTATTTT
TRBV6-5	many	NA	TRBJ2-5	CASSYSGTRETQYF	TGTGCCAGCAGTTATTCCGGGACCCGGGAGACCCAGTACTTC
TRBV10-3	NA	NA	TRBJ1-1	CAIRVISGANEQFF	TGTGCCATCAGAGTTATATCAGGGGCCAATGAGCAGTTCTTT
TRBV2	NA	TRBD2	TRBJ2-1	CASSRTTSSGHEQFF	TGTGCCAGCTCCAGAACGACTAGCTCCGGCCATGAGCAGTTCTTC